Presented here are 5 T cell receptor beta chains from one specimen sequenced in a study of T cell changes during pregnancy in multiple sclerosis. Here immunoSEQ multiplex PCR was the method, and the copy in TCRdb shows in-frame clones only, minus some. Altogether approximately 10,000 clones are present, about 83% being singletons, with the ten largest covering over 15%. The sequencing used CD8+ T cells from peripheral blood mononuclear cells, collected in the third trimester of pregnancy. Source of these receptors: a female donor in good health, enrolled as a control in a pregnancy study.

CDR3 protein: CASSWGTAFEQFF. The CDR3 nucleotides are TGTGCCAGCAGCTGGGGGACTGCATTTGAGCAGTTCTTC. This chain uses TRBV5-8 with TRBJ2-1, with D maybe TRBD2 (6 bases). The CDR3 extends over 13 amino acids. Germline V gives CDR1 SGHTS, CDR2 YDEGEE. Trimming pared 3 bases from V and 9 bases from J, leaving 13 bases between.

This chain uses TRBV14 with TRBJ2-7; D is perhaps TRBD1 (5 bases). V lost 1 base and J lost 3, with 13 bases in between. The CDR3 consists of 15 residues. The V gene's germline CDR1 is SGHDN and CDR2 FVKESK. CDR3 DNA: TGTGCCAGCAGCCAAGTTTGGCAGGGCGGCTACGAGCAGTACTTC. Its protein is CASSQVWQGGYEQYF.

The J gene is TRBJ2-3, the V gene TRBV27, with D possibly matching TRBD1 (6 bases). V shed 4 bases and J shed 0 bases, with 11 bases lying between them. Looked up from germline, CDR1 is MNHEY and CDR2 is SMNVEV (reference sequence). The CDR3 spans 15 residues. The CDR3 nucleotides are TGTGCCAGCAGTTGGGTCAGGGGAAGCACAGATACGCAGTATTTT. Translating gives CASSWVRGSTDTQYF.

This chain links TRBV6-5 with TRBJ2-1, with 8 bases fitting TRBD1. This CDR3 is 13 amino acids long. The ends lost 8 bases at V and 5 bases at J; junction bases unmatched: 5. Per the germline V gene, CDR1 is MNHEY and CDR2 is SVGAGI. DNA for the CDR3: TGTGCCAGCTCGGGACAGGTCCACAATGAGCAGTTCTTC. Translating gives CASSGQVHNEQFF.

The chain has TRBV5-6 and TRBJ2-1, with TRBD2 matching 12 bases. Germline lookup yields CDR1 SGHDT and CDR2 YYEEEE. V shed 3 bases and J 4 bases; nucleotides not matched to a gene: 5. The CDR3 runs to 16 residues. CDR3 region: CASSYPSGGEYNEQFF. CDR3 coding DNA: TGTGCCAGCAGCTATCCTAGCGGGGGGGAATACAATGAGCAGTTCTTC.